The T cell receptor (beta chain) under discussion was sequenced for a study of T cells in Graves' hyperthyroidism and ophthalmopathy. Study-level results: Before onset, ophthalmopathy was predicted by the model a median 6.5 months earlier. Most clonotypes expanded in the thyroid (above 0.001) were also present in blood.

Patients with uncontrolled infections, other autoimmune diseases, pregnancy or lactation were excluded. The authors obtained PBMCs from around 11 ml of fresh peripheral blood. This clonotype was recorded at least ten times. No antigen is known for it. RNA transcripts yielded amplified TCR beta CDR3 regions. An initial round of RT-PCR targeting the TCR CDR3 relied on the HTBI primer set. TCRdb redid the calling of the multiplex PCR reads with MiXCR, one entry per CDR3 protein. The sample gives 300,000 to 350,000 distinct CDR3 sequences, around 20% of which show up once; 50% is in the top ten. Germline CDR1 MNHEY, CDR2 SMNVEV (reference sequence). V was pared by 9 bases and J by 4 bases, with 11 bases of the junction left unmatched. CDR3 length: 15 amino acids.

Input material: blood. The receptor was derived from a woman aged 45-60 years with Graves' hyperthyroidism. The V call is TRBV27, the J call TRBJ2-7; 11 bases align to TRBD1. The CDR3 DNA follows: TGTGCCAGTGAGGGGACCGGGACAGGGGGGTACGAGCAGTACTTC. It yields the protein CASEGTGTGGYEQYF.